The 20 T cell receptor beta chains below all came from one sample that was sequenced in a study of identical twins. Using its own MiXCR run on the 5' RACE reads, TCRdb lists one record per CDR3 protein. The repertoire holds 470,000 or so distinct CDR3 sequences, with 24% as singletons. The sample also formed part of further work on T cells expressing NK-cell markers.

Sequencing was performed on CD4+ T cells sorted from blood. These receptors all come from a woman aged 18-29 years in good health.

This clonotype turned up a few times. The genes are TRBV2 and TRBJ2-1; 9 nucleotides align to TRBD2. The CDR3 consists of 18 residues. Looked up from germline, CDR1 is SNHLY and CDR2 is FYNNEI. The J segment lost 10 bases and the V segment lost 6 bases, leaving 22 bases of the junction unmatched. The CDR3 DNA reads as TGTGCCAGCAGGGGTAACCGGGGAAAGCGGGAGGCCCAATTGGAGCAGTTCTTC. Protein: CASRGNRGKREAQLEQFF.

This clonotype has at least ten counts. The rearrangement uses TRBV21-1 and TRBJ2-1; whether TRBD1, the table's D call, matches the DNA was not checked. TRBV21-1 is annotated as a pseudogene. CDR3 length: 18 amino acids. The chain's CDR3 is CASSKLPGPPGVGNEQFF. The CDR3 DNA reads TGTGCCAGCAGCAAACTACCGGGACCCCCAGGGGTGGGGAATGAGCAGTTCTTC.

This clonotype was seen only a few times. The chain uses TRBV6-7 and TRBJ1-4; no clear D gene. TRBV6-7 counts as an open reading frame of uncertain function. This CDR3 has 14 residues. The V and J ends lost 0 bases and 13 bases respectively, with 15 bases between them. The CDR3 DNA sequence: TGTGCCAGCAGTTACTCGATCGGGCCTCGGGGACTGTTTTTT. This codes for CASSYSIGPRGLFF.

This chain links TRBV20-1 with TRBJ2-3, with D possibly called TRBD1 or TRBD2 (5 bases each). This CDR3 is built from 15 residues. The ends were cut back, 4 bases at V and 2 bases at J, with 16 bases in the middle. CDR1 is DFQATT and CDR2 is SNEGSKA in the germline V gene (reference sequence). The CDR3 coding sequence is TGCAGTGCTACCCATGGGGGAGAATACACAGATACGCAGTATTTT. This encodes CSATHGGEYTDTQYF.

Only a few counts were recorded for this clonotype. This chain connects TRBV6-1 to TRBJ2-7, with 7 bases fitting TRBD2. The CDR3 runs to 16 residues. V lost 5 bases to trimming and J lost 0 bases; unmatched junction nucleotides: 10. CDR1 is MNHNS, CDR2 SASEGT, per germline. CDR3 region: CASSPGRAVSSYEQYF. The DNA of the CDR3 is TGTGCCAGCAGTCCGGGGAGGGCGGTGAGCTCCTACGAGCAGTACTTC.

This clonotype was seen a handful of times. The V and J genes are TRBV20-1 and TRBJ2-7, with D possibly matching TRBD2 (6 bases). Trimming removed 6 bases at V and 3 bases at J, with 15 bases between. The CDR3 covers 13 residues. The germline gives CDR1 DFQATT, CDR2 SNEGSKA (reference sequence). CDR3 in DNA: TGCAGTGCGTTCGGGGGAAGGGGCTACGAGCAGTACTTC. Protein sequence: CSAFGGRGYEQYF.

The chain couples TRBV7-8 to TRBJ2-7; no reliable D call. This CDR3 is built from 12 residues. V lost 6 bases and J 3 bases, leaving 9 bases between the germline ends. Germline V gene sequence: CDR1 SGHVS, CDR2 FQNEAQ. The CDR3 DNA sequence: TGTGCCAGCAGTTGGCAGTTCTACGAGCAGTACTTC. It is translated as CASSWQFYEQYF.

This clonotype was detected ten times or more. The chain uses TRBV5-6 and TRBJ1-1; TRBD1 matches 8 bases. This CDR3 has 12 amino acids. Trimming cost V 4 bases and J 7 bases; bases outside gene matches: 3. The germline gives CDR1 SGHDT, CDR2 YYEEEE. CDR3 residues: CASSRDRGEAFF. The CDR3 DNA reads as TGTGCCAGCAGCCGCGACAGGGGTGAAGCTTTCTTT.

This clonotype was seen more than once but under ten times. The CDR3 spells CASSEAGVAGGTQYF. Written as DNA, the CDR3 is TGTGCCAGCAGTGAAGCAGGGGTCGCTGGAGGGACCCAGTACTTC. This rearrangement joins TRBV2 to TRBJ2-5; TRBD1 or TRBD2 may be the D gene (5 bases each). V dropped 0 bases and J dropped 7 bases, with 15 bases sitting between them. Germline assignment: CDR1 SNHLY and CDR2 FYNNEI. This CDR3 contains 15 residues.

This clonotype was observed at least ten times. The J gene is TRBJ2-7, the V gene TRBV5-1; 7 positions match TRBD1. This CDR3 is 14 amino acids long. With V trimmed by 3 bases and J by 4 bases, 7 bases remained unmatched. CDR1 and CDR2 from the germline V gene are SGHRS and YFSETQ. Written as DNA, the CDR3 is TGCGCCAGCAGCTGGGGGACAGACAATTACGAGCAGTACTTC. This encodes CASSWGTDNYEQYF.

The CDR3 loop is CASSRKGWVAETNTGELFF. The CDR3 DNA reads TGTGCCAGCAGCCGAAAGGGTTGGGTAGCGGAGACGAACACCGGGGAGCTGTTTTTT. The V gene is TRBV9, the J gene TRBJ2-2; D is possibly TRBD2 (6 bases). CDR3 length equals 19 residues. From germline, CDR1 is SGDLS and CDR2 YYNGEE. V gave up 4 bases and J gave up 0 bases, with 22 bases separating them.

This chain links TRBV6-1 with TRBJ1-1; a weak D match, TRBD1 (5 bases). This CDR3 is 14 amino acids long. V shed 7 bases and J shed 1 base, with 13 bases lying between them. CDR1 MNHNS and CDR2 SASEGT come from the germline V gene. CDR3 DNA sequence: TGTGCCAGCACCCCACGACAGCAGAACACTGAAGCTTTCTTT. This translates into CASTPRQQNTEAFF.

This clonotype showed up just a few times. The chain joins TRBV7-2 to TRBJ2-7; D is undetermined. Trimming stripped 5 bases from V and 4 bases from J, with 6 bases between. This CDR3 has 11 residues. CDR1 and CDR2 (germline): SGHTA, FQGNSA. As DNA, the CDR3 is TGTGCCAGCAGCCTCAAATACGAGCAGTACTTC. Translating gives CASSLKYEQYF. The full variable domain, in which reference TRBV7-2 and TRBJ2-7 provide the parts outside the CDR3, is GAGVSQSPSNKVTEKGKDVELRCDPISGHTALYWYRQSLGQGLEFLIYFQGNSAPDKSGLPSDRFSAERTGGSVSTLTIQRTQQEDSAVYLCASSLKYEQYFGPGTRLTVT.

The CDR3 coding sequence is TGTGCCAGCACCATTAACAGGGAGCAGTACTTC. This gives the protein CASTINREQYF. The V and J genes are TRBV2 and TRBJ2-7; tentative D call: TRBD1 (5 bases). Germline-derived CDR1 and CDR2 are SNHLY and FYNNEI. The CDR3 loop spans 11 amino acids. Trimming left V 7 bases short and J 7 bases short, with 11 bases between. The variable domain in full, completed from reference TRBV2 and TRBJ2-7, reads EPEVTQTPSHQVTQMGQEVILRCVPISNHLYFYWYRQILGQKVEFLVSFYNNEISEKSEIFDDQFSVERPDGSNFTLKIRSTKLEDSAMYFCASTINREQYFGPGTRLTVT.

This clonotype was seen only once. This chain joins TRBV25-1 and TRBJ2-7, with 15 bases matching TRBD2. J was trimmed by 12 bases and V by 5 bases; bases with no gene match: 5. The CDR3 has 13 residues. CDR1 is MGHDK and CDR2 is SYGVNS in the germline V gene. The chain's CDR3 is CASSQGLAGGRYF. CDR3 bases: TGTGCCAGCAGTCAGGGACTAGCGGGGGGCAGGTACTTC.

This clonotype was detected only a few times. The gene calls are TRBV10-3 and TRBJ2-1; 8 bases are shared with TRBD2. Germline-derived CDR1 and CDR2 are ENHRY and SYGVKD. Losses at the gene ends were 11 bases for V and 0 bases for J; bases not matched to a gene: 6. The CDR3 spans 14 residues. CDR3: CAPGGRSSYNEQFF. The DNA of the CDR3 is TGTGCCCCGGGGGGGAGAAGCTCCTACAATGAGCAGTTCTTC.

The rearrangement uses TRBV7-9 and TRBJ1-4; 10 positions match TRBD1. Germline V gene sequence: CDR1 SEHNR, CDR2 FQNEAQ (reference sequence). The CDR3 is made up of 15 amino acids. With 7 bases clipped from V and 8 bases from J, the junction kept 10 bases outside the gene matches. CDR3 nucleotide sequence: TGTGCCAGCACCCGAACGGGGACAGGGGACGAAAAACTGTTTTTT. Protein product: CASTRTGTGDEKLFF.

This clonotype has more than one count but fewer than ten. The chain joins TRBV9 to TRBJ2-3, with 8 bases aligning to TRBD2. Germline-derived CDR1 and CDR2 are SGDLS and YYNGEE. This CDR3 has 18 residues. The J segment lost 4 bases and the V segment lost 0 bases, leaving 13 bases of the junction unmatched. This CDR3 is CASSVGPGSAGGPDTQYF. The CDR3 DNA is TGTGCCAGCAGCGTAGGTCCGGGGAGCGCGGGAGGCCCAGATACGCAGTATTTT. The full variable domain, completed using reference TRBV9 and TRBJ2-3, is DSGVTQTPKHLITATGQRVTLRCSPRSGDLSVYWYQQSLDQGLQFLIQYYNGEERAKGNILERFSAQQFPDLHSELNLSSLELGDSALYFCASSVGPGSAGGPDTQYFGPGTRLTVL.

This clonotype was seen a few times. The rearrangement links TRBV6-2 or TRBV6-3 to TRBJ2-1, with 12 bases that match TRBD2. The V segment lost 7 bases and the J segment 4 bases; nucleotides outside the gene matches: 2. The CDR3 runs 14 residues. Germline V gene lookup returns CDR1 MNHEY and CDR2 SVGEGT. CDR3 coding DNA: TGTGCCAGCATCCTAGCGGGAGGGTACAATGAGCAGTTCTTC. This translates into CASILAGGYNEQFF.

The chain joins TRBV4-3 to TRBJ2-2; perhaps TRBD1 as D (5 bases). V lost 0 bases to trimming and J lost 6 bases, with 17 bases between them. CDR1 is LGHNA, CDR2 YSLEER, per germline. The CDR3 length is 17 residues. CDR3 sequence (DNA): TGCGCCAGCAGCCAAGAGGCGGCCAGGGATATTCCCGGGGAGCTGTTTTTT. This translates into CASSQEAARDIPGELFF.